These 17 T cell receptor beta chains were all obtained from the same sample, sequenced in a study of response to subunit inactivated influenza vaccine. Using its own MiXCR run on the RT-PCR reads, TCRdb lists one record per CDR3 protein. The sample lists 500,000 to 600,000 distinct CDR3 sequences; roughly 8.2% were seen once. The sample here was PBMCs from blood, taken around 25 months after vaccination. The origin of the receptors is a man aged 50 to 69 who received an inactivated influenza vaccine.

This clonotype was seen repeatedly, ten times or more. V usage is TRBV29-1 and J usage is TRBJ2-1; 8 nucleotides align to TRBD2. This CDR3 comprises 13 residues. Germline CDR1 SQVTM, CDR2 ANQGSEA. V gave up 7 bases and J gave up 9 bases; unmatched junction bases: 11. The CDR3, as DNA: TGCAGCGCCTGCGGGGGGCGGGGTGGTGAGCAGTTCTTC. Protein product: CSACGGRGGEQFF.

This clonotype was seen repeatedly, ten times or more. V and J are TRBV11-2 and TRBJ2-3; the D is unclear. The germline CDR1 and CDR2 sequences are SGHAT and FQNNGV. The CDR3 is made up of 16 amino acids. The ends were cut back, 1 base at V and 2 bases at J, with 13 bases in the middle. CDR3 in amino acids: CASSLVRRLNTDTQYF. CDR3 coding DNA: TGTGCCAGCAGCTTAGTTCGTCGGCTCAACACAGATACGCAGTATTTT.

This clonotype was picked up a small number of times. This chain links TRBV4-1 with TRBJ2-5, with 10 bases aligning to TRBD2. The CDR3 sequence is 16 residues long. The trim removed 1 base at V and 3 bases at J, leaving 5 bases unmatched. Germline CDR1 reads MGHRA; CDR2 reads YSYEKL. The CDR3 loop reads CASSQVGSGGKETQYF. As DNA, the CDR3 is TGCGCCAGCAGCCAAGTGGGTAGCGGGGGGAAAGAGACCCAGTACTTC.

This clonotype was observed a few times. The chain has TRBV10-3 and TRBJ1-3; TRBD1 might be the D (6 bases). The germline V gene encodes CDR1 ENHRY and CDR2 SYGVKD. Trimming stripped 3 bases from V and 0 bases from J, with 12 bases between. This CDR3 comprises 16 residues. The CDR3 is CAISDKDSLSGNTIYF. Here the CDR3 DNA reads TGTGCCATCAGTGATAAGGACAGCCTCTCTGGAAACACCATATATTTT.

This clonotype has at least ten counts. The rearrangement joins TRBV4-1 to TRBJ1-3, with 11 bases identical to TRBD1. The CDR3 consists of 16 residues. The ends lost 2 bases at V and 4 bases at J; junction bases unmatched: 4. The germline V gene encodes CDR1 MGHRA and CDR2 YSYEKL. The CDR3 bases are TGCGCCAGCAGCCAAATGGACAGGGGGCCAGGAAACACCATATATTTT. Its translation is CASSQMDRGPGNTIYF.

This clonotype has just a few counts. This rearrangement joins TRBV6-2 or TRBV6-3 to TRBJ2-1, with D tentatively TRBD2 (5 bases). This CDR3 has 13 residues. V lost 8 bases, J lost 9 bases, and 17 bases lay in between. Germline lookup yields CDR1 MNHEY and CDR2 SVGEGT. The CDR3 here is CASGSGPAGEQFF. In DNA form, the CDR3 reads TGTGCCAGCGGAAGCGGCCCCGCGGGTGAGCAGTTCTTC.

This chain connects TRBV29-1 to TRBJ2-3; 8 bases are a match to TRBD2. J lost 3 bases, V lost 5 bases, and 4 bases had no gene match. This CDR3 comprises 13 residues. Germline V lookup: CDR1 SQVTM, CDR2 ANQGSEA. The CDR3 spells CSVFGGGTDTQYF. CDR3 sequence (DNA): TGCAGCGTTTTCGGGGGGGGAACAGATACGCAGTATTTT.

This clonotype showed up many times. V and J are TRBV4-1 and TRBJ2-1; 9 bases are a match to TRBD2. The CDR3 has 14 residues. CDR1 MGHRA and CDR2 YSYEKL come from the germline V gene. V trimming: 5 bases; J trimming: 3 bases; junction bases outside the gene matches: 2. DNA for the CDR3: TGCGCCAGCAGCGGGACTAGCCTCTACAATGAGCAGTTCTTC. It translates to CASSGTSLYNEQFF.

The chain recombines TRBV12-3 or TRBV12-4 with TRBJ2-3; 10 bases map to TRBD2. The CDR3 has 15 residues. V trimming: 6 bases; J trimming: 4 bases; junction bases outside the gene matches: 7. The CDR3 protein is CASRHSGGAPDTQYF. CDR3 nucleotide sequence: TGTGCCAGCAGACACAGCGGGGGGGCTCCAGATACGCAGTATTTT.

As for this clonotype: A much larger clonotype is one base distant, so this may be a read error. The chain links TRBV6-1 to TRBJ2-7; a possible D gene is TRBD1 (6 bases). This CDR3 region has 12 residues. From germline, CDR1 is MNHNS and CDR2 SASEGT. Trimming removed 7 bases at V and 2 bases at J, with 9 bases between. CDR3 region: CASIGTPYEQYF. CDR3 nucleotide sequence: TGTGCCAGCATTGGGACACCCTACGAGCAGTACTTC.

This clonotype has only a few counts. The rearrangement links TRBV6-5 to TRBJ2-4; D assignment may be TRBD1 or TRBD2 (5 bases each). Trimming removed 4 bases at V and 1 base at J, with 14 bases between. This CDR3 spans 16 amino acids. CDR1 and CDR2 (germline): MNHEY, SVGAGI. The CDR3 here is CASSWDSEGAKNIQYF. In DNA form, the CDR3 reads TGTGCCAGCAGTTGGGATAGCGAGGGGGCCAAAAACATTCAGTACTTC.

The sample holds a few counts of this clonotype. The chain combines TRBV5-1 with TRBJ2-7; 10 nucleotides match TRBD2. Germline CDR1 is SGHRS and CDR2 is YFSETQ. Germline trimming cut 0 bases from V and 2 bases from J; bases unmatched to any gene: 5. This CDR3 comprises 16 residues. The chain's CDR3 is CASSLAGLAATYEQYF. The CDR3 nucleotides are TGCGCCAGCAGCTTGGCTGGACTAGCGGCAACCTACGAGCAGTACTTC.

The sample holds a few counts of this clonotype. The rearrangement joins TRBV4-3 to TRBJ2-5; D is unclear. The germline gives CDR1 LGHNA, CDR2 YSLEER. Between the trimmed V and J ends, which lost 0 bases and 3 bases, there was a span of 14 bases. The CDR3 is 16 amino acids. The CDR3: CASSQEVWTAKETQYF. CDR3 nucleotide sequence: TGCGCCAGCAGCCAAGAAGTGTGGACCGCCAAAGAGACCCAGTACTTC.

This clonotype was detected many times. The J gene is TRBJ2-1, the V gene TRBV7-3; 8 nucleotides align to TRBD2. Germline V lookup: CDR1 SGHTA, CDR2 FQGTGA. The ends lost 1 base at V and 6 bases at J; junction bases unmatched: 5. This CDR3 comprises 15 residues. The CDR3 reads CASSLMSGSLNEQFF. The CDR3 DNA sequence: TGTGCCAGCAGCTTAATGAGCGGGAGTCTCAATGAGCAGTTCTTC.

This clonotype was found a few times. This chain links TRBV7-8 with TRBJ2-4; tentative D call: TRBD2 (6 bases). The CDR3 loop spans 12 amino acids. Germline CDR1 SGHVS, CDR2 FQNEAQ. Deletions cut 5 bases from V and 9 bases from J, with 11 bases between. CDR3 nucleotides: TGTGCCAGCAGCCCGACTAGGGGCATTCAGTACTTC. It encodes CASSPTRGIQYF.

The sample holds a few counts of this clonotype. The chain is built from TRBV20-1 and TRBJ2-1, with D possibly matching TRBD2 (6 bases). Germline V gene lookup returns CDR1 DFQATT and CDR2 SNEGSKA (reference sequence). The CDR3 runs to 15 residues. V lost 3 bases and J lost 9, with 21 bases in between. CDR3 in DNA: TGCAGTGCTAGGGCTTTCGGGACTGGACGCAGTGAGCAGTTCTTC. It specifies CSARAFGTGRSEQFF.

V usage is TRBV28 and J usage is TRBJ2-6; 8 bases fit TRBD1. V shed 5 bases, J shed 0 bases, and the junction held 3 bases outside the gene matches. The CDR3 loop spans 16 amino acids. In germline, CDR1 is MDHEN, CDR2 SYDVKM. DNA of the CDR3: TGTGCCAGCAGTGACAGGGGACCCTCTGGGGCCAACGTCCTGACTTTC. The encoded protein is CASSDRGPSGANVLTF.